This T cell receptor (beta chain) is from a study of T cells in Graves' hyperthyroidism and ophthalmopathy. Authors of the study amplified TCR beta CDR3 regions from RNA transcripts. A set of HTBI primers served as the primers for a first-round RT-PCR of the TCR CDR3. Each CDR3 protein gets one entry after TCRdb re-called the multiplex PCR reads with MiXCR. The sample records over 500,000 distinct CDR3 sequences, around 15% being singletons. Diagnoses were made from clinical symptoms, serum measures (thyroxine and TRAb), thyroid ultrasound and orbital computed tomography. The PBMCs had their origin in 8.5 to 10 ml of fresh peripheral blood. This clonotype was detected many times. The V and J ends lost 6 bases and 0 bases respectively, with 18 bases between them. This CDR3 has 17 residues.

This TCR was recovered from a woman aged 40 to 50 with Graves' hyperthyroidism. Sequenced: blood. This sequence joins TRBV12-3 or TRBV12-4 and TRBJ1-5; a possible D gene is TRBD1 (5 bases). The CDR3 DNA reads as TGTGCCAGCAGCGGGCAATGGGACGGTCATAGCAATCAGCCCCAGCATTTT. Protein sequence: CASSGQWDGHSNQPQHF.